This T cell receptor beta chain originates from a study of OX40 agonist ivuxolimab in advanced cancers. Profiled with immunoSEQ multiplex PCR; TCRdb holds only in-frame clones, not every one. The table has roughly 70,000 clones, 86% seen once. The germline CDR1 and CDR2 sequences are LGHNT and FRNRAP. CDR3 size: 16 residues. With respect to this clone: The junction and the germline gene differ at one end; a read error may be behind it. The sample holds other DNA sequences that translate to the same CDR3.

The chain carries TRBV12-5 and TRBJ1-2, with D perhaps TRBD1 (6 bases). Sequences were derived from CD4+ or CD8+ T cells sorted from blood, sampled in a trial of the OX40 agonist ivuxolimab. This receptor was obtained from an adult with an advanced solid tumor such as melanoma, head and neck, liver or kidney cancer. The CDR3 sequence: CASGLVLGGASYGYTF. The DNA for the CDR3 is TGTGCTAGTGGGTTGGTACTGGGGGGGGCAAGCTATGGCTACACCTTC. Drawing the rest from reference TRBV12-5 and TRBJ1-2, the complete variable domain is DARVTQTPRHKVTEMGQEVTMRCQPILGHNTVFWYRQTMMQGLELLAYFRNRAPLDDSGMPKDRFSAEMPDATLATLKIQPSEPRDSAVYFCASGLVLGGASYGYTFGSGTRLTVV.